The 28 T cell receptor beta chains below were found in one sample sequenced in a study of OX40 agonist ivuxolimab in advanced cancers. Assay: immunoSEQ multiplex PCR; the TCRdb copy retains only in-frame clones and omits some. The sample lists 35,000 to 50,000 clones; 80% to 90% were seen once. The source material was CD4+ or CD8+ T cells sorted from blood, sampled in a trial of the OX40 agonist ivuxolimab. The receptors originated from an adult with an advanced solid tumor such as melanoma, head and neck, liver or kidney cancer.

V gene TRBV7-2 combines with J gene TRBJ1-1, with TRBD1 matching 11 bases. V shed 0 bases, J shed 7 bases, and the junction held 4 bases outside the gene matches. CDR3 length equals 15 residues. The germline CDR1 and CDR2 sequences are SGHTA and FQGNSA. For the CDR3, the DNA is TGTGCCAGCAGCTTAGCCCCGGGACAGGGGGATGAAGCTTTCTTT. This gives the protein CASSLAPGQGDEAFF.

This chain connects TRBV6-5 to TRBJ2-2; no definite D call. V lost 6 bases and J 5 bases, leaving 10 bases between the germline ends. Germline V gene lookup returns CDR1 MNHEY and CDR2 SVGAGI. The CDR3 is made up of 13 amino acids. The CDR3 coding sequence is TGTGCCAGCAGGAAAAGCAAAACCGGGGAGCTGTTTTTT. This translates into CASRKSKTGELFF.

This sequence joins TRBV5-1 and TRBJ2-1; D could derive from TRBD1 or TRBD2 (6 bases each). The CDR3 extends over 14 amino acids. V was shortened by 9 bases and J by 6 bases, with 19 bases between the two germline ends. The germline gives CDR1 SGHRS, CDR2 YFSETQ. The CDR3 coding sequence is TGCGCCACCACCCGGGGGCAGGGCAGCAATGAGCAGTTCTTC. Encoded protein: CATTRGQGSNEQFF.

The V call is TRBV9, the J call TRBJ1-2; D remains unclear. The germline V and J ends were trimmed by 0 bases and 4 bases, with 7 bases remaining between them. The CDR3 sequence is 13 residues long. Germline lookup yields CDR1 SGDLS and CDR2 YYNGEE. The chain's CDR3 is CASSVVQFYGYTF. The CDR3 bases are TGTGCCAGCAGCGTAGTCCAGTTCTATGGCTACACCTTC.

This chain joins TRBV4-2 and TRBJ2-5, with D uncertain. Germline values: CDR1 LGHNA, CDR2 YNFKEQ. The V gene lost 0 bases and the J gene lost 3 bases, with 5 bases spanning the gap. This CDR3 is built from 13 residues. CDR3 loop: CASSQDLEETQYF. Here the CDR3 DNA reads TGTGCCAGCAGCCAAGATCTGGAAGAGACCCAGTACTTC.

The rearrangement links TRBV14 to TRBJ1-4; D gene uncertain. The ends were cut back, 0 bases at V and 8 bases at J, with 13 bases in the middle. Germline CDR1 SGHDN, CDR2 FVKESK. This CDR3 contains 15 residues. DNA for the CDR3: TGTGCCAGCAGCCAAGATAGTTACCCTGCGGAAAAACTGTTTTTT. It translates to CASSQDSYPAEKLFF.

This clone has a single count. This rearrangement joins TRBV28 to TRBJ2-2; a possible D gene is TRBD2 (7 bases). The germline V gene has CDR1 MDHEN and CDR2 SYDVKM. V dropped 6 bases and J dropped 3 bases, with 14 bases sitting between them. CDR3 length: 15 residues. The CDR3, as DNA: TGTGCCAGCAGGCTAGGGGGGGCCGACACCGGGGAGCTGTTTTTT. The encoded protein is CASRLGGADTGELFF.

This clone was seen a single time. The chain recombines TRBV5-6 with TRBJ2-7; a weak D match, TRBD1 (5 bases). The germline V and J ends were trimmed by 2 bases and 0 bases, with 12 bases remaining between them. In germline, CDR1 is SGHDT, CDR2 YYEEEE. This CDR3 is 15 amino acids long. The CDR3 nucleotides are TGTGCCAGCAGCTTAACGGACACCTACTCCTACGAGCAGTACTTC. Its translation: CASSLTDTYSYEQYF. Filled out from reference TRBV5-6 and TRBJ2-7, the complete variable domain reads DAGVTQSPTHLIKTRGQQVTLRCSPKSGHDTVSWYQQALGQGPQFIFQYYEEEERQRGNFPDRFSGHQFPNYSSELNVNALLLGDSALYLCASSLTDTYSYEQYFGPGTRLTVT.

This clone appeared a few times. The chain links TRBV5-1 to TRBJ1-5; D call uncertain. Trimming took off 0 bases at V and 2 bases at J, with 6 bases between the two ends. Germline V gene sequence: CDR1 SGHRS, CDR2 YFSETQ. The CDR3 has 14 residues. For the CDR3, the DNA is TGCGCCAGCAGCTTGGCCGGGGGCAATCAGCCCCAGCATTTT. Its protein is CASSLAGGNQPQHF.

The rearrangement links TRBV5-1 to TRBJ1-2, with 7 bases fitting TRBD1. The CDR3 is 16 amino acids. The V gene's germline CDR1 is SGHRS and CDR2 YFSETQ. V lost 4 bases and J lost 0; bases outside the gene matches: 9. The CDR3 spells CASSRGAQGTNYGYTF. The CDR3 bases are TGCGCCAGCAGCCGGGGGGCACAGGGGACTAACTATGGCTACACCTTC.

V usage is TRBV14 and J usage is TRBJ2-3; D remains unclear. V dropped 0 bases and J dropped 5 bases, with 6 bases sitting between them. Germline V gene lookup returns CDR1 SGHDN and CDR2 FVKESK. The length of the CDR3 is 13 residues. The CDR3 DNA reads TGTGCCAGCAGCCAAGAGCTGGGAGATACGCAGTATTTT. Protein product: CASSQELGDTQYF.

The chain employs TRBV15 and TRBJ2-3; D perhaps matches TRBD2 (7 bases). This CDR3 spans 17 amino acids. Germline values: CDR1 LNHNV, CDR2 YYDKDF (reference sequence). Trimming took off 0 bases at V and 4 bases at J, with 17 bases between the two ends. As DNA, the CDR3 is TGTGCCACCAGCAGAGATGTGGGGGGGCAAAAACCAGATACGCAGTATTTT. Translating it yields CATSRDVGGQKPDTQYF.

The V and J genes are TRBV4-3 and TRBJ1-2; unclear D gene. From germline, CDR1 is LGHNA and CDR2 YSLEER. The CDR3 loop spans 14 amino acids. V dropped 5 bases and J dropped 2 bases, with 12 bases sitting between them. The CDR3 coding sequence is TGCGCCAGCAGCTCTGTTAGGAGAAACTATGGCTACACCTTC. Translation gives CASSSVRRNYGYTF.

This chain joins TRBV6-1 and TRBJ2-7; D unresolved. Germline lookup yields CDR1 MNHNS and CDR2 SASEGT. This CDR3 has 13 amino acids. V was clipped by 3 bases and J by 6 bases, with 12 bases between them. CDR3: CASSEGQLIEQYF. The CDR3 nucleotides read TGTGCCAGCAGTGAGGGCCAGTTAATCGAGCAGTACTTC.

J is TRBJ1-2 and V is TRBV10-3; 8 bases fit TRBD1. The CDR3 has 17 residues. Germline lookup yields CDR1 ENHRY and CDR2 SYGVKD. V lost 0 bases, J lost 8 bases, and 14 bases stayed unmatched. This CDR3 reads CAISESGQAYQLWGYTF. The CDR3 DNA is TGTGCCATCAGTGAGTCGGGACAGGCCTACCAACTATGGGGCTACACCTTC.

The V and J genes are TRBV19 and TRBJ1-4; D may be TRBD1 (6 bases). Germline CDR1 and CDR2: LNHDA and SQIVND (reference sequence). This CDR3 is 15 amino acids long. Trimming pared 10 bases from V and 0 bases from J, leaving 15 bases between. This CDR3 is CATRTVFTTNEKLFF. The CDR3 DNA sequence: TGTGCCACTAGGACAGTCTTCACAACTAATGAAAAACTGTTTTTT.

V is TRBV6-6 and J is TRBJ2-7; unclear D gene. The V end was cut by 0 bases, the J end by 5 bases, with 2 bases between. This CDR3 region has 11 residues. Germline assignment: CDR1 MNHNY and CDR2 SVGAGI (reference sequence). This chain's CDR3 is CASSYSNEQYF. In DNA form, the CDR3 reads TGTGCCAGCAGTTACTCGAACGAGCAGTACTTC.

The chain is built from TRBV6-6 and TRBJ2-7, with D possibly being TRBD2 (5 bases). The CDR3 is 15 residues long. Germline V gene data show CDR1 as MNHNY and CDR2 as SVGAGI (reference sequence). V dropped 6 bases and J dropped 0 bases, with 15 bases sitting between them. In nucleotides, the CDR3 is TGTGCCAGCAGACGACGGGGTCCTCTCTCCTACGAGCAGTACTTC. Translating gives CASRRRGPLSYEQYF.

J is TRBJ1-1 and V is TRBV18; no firm D call. Germline lookup yields CDR1 KGHSH and CDR2 LQKENI. V shed 1 base and J shed 3 bases, with 9 bases lying between them. This CDR3 region has 14 residues. CDR3 sequence: CASSPLQTDTEAFF. CDR3 bases: TGTGCCAGCTCACCACTCCAAACGGACACTGAAGCTTTCTTT.

The rearrangement uses TRBV27 and TRBJ2-3, with D perhaps TRBD1 (6 bases). Trimming left V 5 bases short and J 5 bases short, with 17 bases between. Germline V lookup: CDR1 MNHEY, CDR2 SMNVEV (reference sequence). There are 15 residues in the CDR3. The CDR3 loop is CASSRQVQVRDTQYF. For the CDR3, the DNA is TGTGCCAGCAGTCGACAGGTCCAGGTCAGAGATACGCAGTATTTT.

The V call is TRBV6-5, the J call TRBJ2-5; D unclear. This CDR3 has 15 residues. V dropped 2 bases and J dropped 2 bases, with 12 bases sitting between them. Germline V gene sequence: CDR1 MNHEY, CDR2 SVGAGI. This CDR3 is CASSYLDMGQETQYF. The CDR3, as DNA: TGTGCCAGCAGTTACCTCGATATGGGACAAGAGACCCAGTACTTC.

V usage is TRBV11-2 and J usage is TRBJ2-7; 8 bases are shared with TRBD1. The ends lost 6 bases at V and 5 bases at J; junction bases unmatched: 6. This CDR3 has 13 residues. CDR1 and CDR2 (germline): SGHAT, FQNNGV. The CDR3 region has the DNA TGTGCCAGCAGAGAGACAGGGGAGGACGAGCAGTACTTC. It is translated as CASRETGEDEQYF.

The chain couples TRBV23-1 to TRBJ2-3; no definite D call. TRBV23-1 is an open reading frame whose function is uncertain. The CDR3 totals 14 residues. V lost 2 bases to trimming and J lost 2 bases, with 8 bases between them. The CDR3 loop reads CASSQGRSTDTQYF. The CDR3 DNA is TGCGCCAGCAGTCAAGGACGTTCCACAGATACGCAGTATTTT.

This clone was detected a few times. The chain combines TRBV6-5 with TRBJ2-7; 7 bases are a match to TRBD1. V shed 4 bases, J shed 0 bases, and the junction held 6 bases outside the gene matches. This CDR3 has 15 residues. Germline V CDR1 and CDR2: MNHEY, SVGAGI. CDR3 in DNA: TGTGCCAGCAGTTTCGACAGGGTGAGCTCCTACGAGCAGTACTTC. As protein: CASSFDRVSSYEQYF.

This clone was seen only a few times. One junction end does not reproduce the germline sequence, and a read error may be involved. The rearrangement joins TRBV11-3 to TRBJ2-1, with TRBD1 matching 7 bases. This CDR3 spans 12 amino acids. CDR1 is SGHNT and CDR2 is YENEEA in the germline V gene. The CDR3 reads CASSLGGQEKLF. Here the CDR3 DNA reads TGTGCCAGCAGCTTAGGAGGACAGGAGAAGCTCTTC.

The chain carries TRBV7-8 and TRBJ2-7; 12 positions agree with TRBD1. CDR3 length equals 16 residues. Germline values: CDR1 SGHVS, CDR2 FQNEAQ. With 1 base clipped from V and 5 bases from J, the junction kept 6 bases outside the gene matches. As DNA, the CDR3 is TGTGCCAGCAGCTTAGTCCCGGGACAGGGGGCCCACGAGCAGTACTTC. It specifies CASSLVPGQGAHEQYF.

The DNA of the CDR3 is TGTGCCAGCAGCCCCGAAGGCGCGGGGGACTACAATGAGCAGTTCTTC. Encoded protein: CASSPEGAGDYNEQFF. The rearrangement joins TRBV4-2 to TRBJ2-1; TRBD2 agrees at 7 bases. This CDR3 has 16 amino acids. The junction had 9 bases not matched to a gene; V was cut back by 4 bases and J by 3 bases. The V gene's germline CDR1 is LGHNA and CDR2 YNFKEQ.

The V and J genes are TRBV18 and TRBJ2-5; 8 bases are a match to TRBD1. The CDR3 loop spans 14 amino acids. Germline CDR1 and CDR2: KGHSH and LQKENI. Trimming cost V 2 bases and J 4 bases; bases outside gene matches: 3. The CDR3 sequence is CASSPAGTGETQYF. The CDR3 bases are TGTGCCAGCTCACCAGCCGGGACAGGAGAGACCCAGTACTTC.